A single sample gave rise to the 12 T cell receptor beta chains below, sequenced in a study of shared clonotypes between healthy human individuals. The data were produced by immunoSEQ multiplex PCR, yet TCRdb's version contains in-frame clones alone and is incomplete. This sample yields about 2.3 million clones, of which 80% to 95% are seen a single time; 0.3% to 0.4% belongs to the top ten. Sequenced material: naive CD4+ T cells from PBMCs. This sample's subset: CD45RA+ positively selected. These receptors originate from a man between 18 and 29 years old in good health. Some clones in this sample may be carry-over from other donors' samples.

V gene TRBV5-5 combines with J gene TRBJ1-5; 12 nucleotides align to TRBD1. Germline V gene lookup returns CDR1 SGHKS and CDR2 YYEKEE (reference sequence). V was pared by 4 bases and J by 2 bases, with 13 bases of the junction left unmatched. The CDR3 runs to 19 residues. CDR3 protein: CASSPAGTGGDRGNQPQHF. CDR3 in DNA: TGTGCCAGCAGCCCGGCAGGGACAGGGGGCGACCGGGGCAATCAGCCCCAGCATTTT.

This clone was observed a few times. The chain uses TRBV5-4 and TRBJ1-2; 10 nucleotides line up with TRBD1. J lost 7 bases, V lost 0 bases, and 3 bases had no gene match. The V gene's germline CDR1 is SGHNT and CDR2 YYREEE (reference sequence). CDR3 length: 14 residues. For the CDR3, the DNA is TGTGCCAGCAGCTTGGGGACAGGGGGGTTTGGCTACACCTTC. Amino acids: CASSLGTGGFGYTF. The whole variable domain, filled in from reference TRBV5-4 and TRBJ1-2, reads ETGVTQSPTHLIKTRGQQVTLRCSSQSGHNTVSWYQQALGQGPQFIFQYYREEENGRGNFPPRFSGLQFPNYSSELNVNALELDDSALYLCASSLGTGGFGYTFGSGTRLTVV.

The chain links TRBV28 to TRBJ1-5; D perhaps matches TRBD1 (5 bases). The CDR3 contains 16 residues. CDR1 and CDR2 from the germline V gene are MDHEN and SYDVKM. Trimming pared 2 bases from V and 1 base from J, leaving 12 bases between. The CDR3 DNA reads as TGTGCCAGCAGTTTAGTAGGGGTAAGGAGCAATCAGCCCCAGCATTTT. It specifies CASSLVGVRSNQPQHF. The variable domain in full, with the rest retrieved from reference TRBV28 and TRBJ1-5, is DVKVTQSSRYLVKRTGEKVFLECVQDMDHENMFWYRQDPGLGLRLIYFSYDVKMKEKGDIPEGYSVSREKKERFSLILESASTNQTSMYLCASSLVGVRSNQPQHFGDGTRLSIL.

The chain joins TRBV7-9 to TRBJ2-3; a possible D gene is TRBD2 (5 bases). The CDR3 loop spans 15 amino acids. Germline V gene lookup returns CDR1 SEHNR and CDR2 FQNEAQ (reference sequence). Trimming took off 5 bases at V and 0 bases at J, with 12 bases between the two ends. The chain's CDR3 is CASSIGLVSTDTQYF. The CDR3 DNA is TGTGCCAGCAGCATAGGACTTGTAAGCACAGATACGCAGTATTTT.

In its sample, this clone was seen once. The same CDR3 arises from other DNA sequences in this sample as well. The chain employs TRBV30 and TRBJ2-7; no clear D gene. This CDR3 is 11 amino acids long. Germline V gene sequence: CDR1 GTSNPN, CDR2 SVGIG (reference sequence). Trimming took off 1 base at V and 3 bases at J, with 4 bases between the two ends. CDR3 loop: CAWSGNYEQYF. The CDR3 region has the DNA TGTGCCTGGAGTGGAAACTACGAGCAGTACTTC.

The V call is TRBV19, the J call TRBJ2-3; 10 positions agree with TRBD2. The ends lost 1 base at V and 12 bases at J; junction bases unmatched: 10. The germline gives CDR1 LNHDA, CDR2 SQIVND (reference sequence). CDR3 length: 15 amino acids. CDR3 region: CASSIVDSGGTAQYF. The CDR3 nucleotides are TGTGCCAGTAGTATAGTTGATAGCGGGGGGACCGCTCAGTATTTT.

This clone was recorded once. The chain couples TRBV7-2 to TRBJ2-2; D not certain. The CDR3 runs 13 residues. The V gene's germline CDR1 is SGHTA and CDR2 FQGNSA. Between the trimmed V and J ends, which lost 7 bases and 1 base, there was a span of 7 bases. In DNA form, the CDR3 reads TGTGCCAGCACCCGACGGAACACCGGGGAGCTGTTTTTT. Translating it yields CASTRRNTGELFF. The full variable domain, rest sourced from reference TRBV7-2 and TRBJ2-2, is GAGVSQSPSNKVTEKGKDVELRCDPISGHTALYWYRQSLGQGLEFLIYFQGNSAPDKSGLPSDRFSAERTGGSVSTLTIQRTQQEDSAVYLCASTRRNTGELFFGEGSRLTVL.

V usage is TRBV19 and J usage is TRBJ1-2, with TRBD1 as a possible D gene (5 bases). The CDR3 extends over 12 amino acids. V was trimmed by 7 bases and J by 11 bases, leaving 17 bases between them. The germline gives CDR1 LNHDA, CDR2 SQIVND (reference sequence). The CDR3 DNA reads as TGTGCCAGTACCTCTTCCGGGGCGTCATACACCTTC. It translates to CASTSSGASYTF.

The chain uses TRBV18 and TRBJ2-3, with 11 bases identical to TRBD1. The CDR3 totals 15 residues. The germline V gene has CDR1 KGHSH and CDR2 LQKENI. With V trimmed by 3 bases and J by 5 bases, 4 bases remained unmatched. CDR3 residues: CASSPPGTGGDTQYF. In DNA form, the CDR3 reads TGTGCCAGCTCACCGCCCGGGACAGGGGGAGATACGCAGTATTTT. The full variable domain, its missing parts supplied by reference TRBV18 and TRBJ2-3, is NAGVMQNPRHLVRRRGQEARLRCSPMKGHSHVYWYRQLPEEGLKFMVYLQKENIIDESGMPKERFSAEFPKEGPSILRIQQVVRGDSAAYFCASSPPGTGGDTQYFGPGTRLTVL.

Concerning this clone itself: The identical CDR3 is also encoded by other nucleotide sequences in the sample. The chain combines TRBV29-1 with TRBJ2-3; 8 nucleotides line up with TRBD2. This CDR3 is built from 13 residues. Losses at the gene ends were 4 bases for V and 3 bases for J; bases not matched to a gene: 3. Germline CDR1 and CDR2: SQVTM and ANQGSEA. The CDR3 coding sequence is TGCAGCGTTGGCACGGGAGGGACAGATACGCAGTATTTT. Protein: CSVGTGGTDTQYF.

The chain joins TRBV9 to TRBJ1-3, with D possibly being TRBD1 (5 bases). This CDR3 has 14 residues. Trimming took 4 bases from V and 0 from J, leaving 8 bases between them. Germline values: CDR1 SGDLS, CDR2 YYNGEE. The chain's CDR3 is CASSSTVSGNTIYF. CDR3 nucleotides: TGTGCCAGCAGCTCGACAGTCTCTGGAAACACCATATATTTT. The whole variable domain, filled in from reference TRBV9 and TRBJ1-3, reads DSGVTQTPKHLITATGQRVTLRCSPRSGDLSVYWYQQSLDQGLQFLIQYYNGEERAKGNILERFSAQQFPDLHSELNLSSLELGDSALYFCASSSTVSGNTIYFGEGSWLTVV.

This clone was seen a handful of times. V gene TRBV28 combines with J gene TRBJ2-7, with unresolved D. Germline V gene sequence: CDR1 MDHEN, CDR2 SYDVKM. Between the trimmed V and J ends, which lost 4 bases and 9 bases, there was a span of 13 bases. The CDR3 covers 12 residues. CDR3 residues: CASSSLIEVQYF. Written as DNA, the CDR3 is TGTGCCAGCAGTTCCTTAATAGAGGTGCAGTACTTC.